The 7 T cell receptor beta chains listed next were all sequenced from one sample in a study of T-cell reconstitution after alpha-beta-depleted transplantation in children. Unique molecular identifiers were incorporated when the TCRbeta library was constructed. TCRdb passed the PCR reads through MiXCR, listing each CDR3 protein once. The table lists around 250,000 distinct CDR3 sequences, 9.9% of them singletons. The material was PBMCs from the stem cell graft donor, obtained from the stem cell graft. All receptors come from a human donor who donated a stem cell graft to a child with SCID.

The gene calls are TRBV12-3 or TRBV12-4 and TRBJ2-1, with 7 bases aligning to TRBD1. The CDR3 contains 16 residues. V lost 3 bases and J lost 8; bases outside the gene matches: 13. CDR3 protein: CASSFRDSGFRDEQFF. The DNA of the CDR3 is TGTGCCAGCAGTTTCCGGGACAGTGGCTTTCGAGATGAGCAGTTCTTC.

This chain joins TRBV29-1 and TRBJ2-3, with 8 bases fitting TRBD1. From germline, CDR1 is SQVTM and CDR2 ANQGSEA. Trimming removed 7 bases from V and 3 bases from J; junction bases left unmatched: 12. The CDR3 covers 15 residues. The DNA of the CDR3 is TGCAGCGCCGGGACAGGAGCCTGGGGAACAGATACGCAGTATTTT. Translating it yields CSAGTGAWGTDTQYF.

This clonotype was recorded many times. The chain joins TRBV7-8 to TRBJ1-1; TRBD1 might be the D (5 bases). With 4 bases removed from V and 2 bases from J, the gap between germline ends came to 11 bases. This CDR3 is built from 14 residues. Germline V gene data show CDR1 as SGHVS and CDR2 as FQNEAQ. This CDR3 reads CASSSSGLNTEAFF. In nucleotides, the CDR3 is TGTGCCAGCAGCTCCTCAGGGCTTAACACTGAAGCTTTCTTT.

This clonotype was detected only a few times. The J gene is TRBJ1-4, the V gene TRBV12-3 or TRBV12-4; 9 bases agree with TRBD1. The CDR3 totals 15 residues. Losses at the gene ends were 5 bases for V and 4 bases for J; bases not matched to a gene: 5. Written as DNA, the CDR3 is TGTGCCAGCAGTCCAACAGGGGGCGGTAATGAAAAACTGTTTTTT. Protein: CASSPTGGGNEKLFF.

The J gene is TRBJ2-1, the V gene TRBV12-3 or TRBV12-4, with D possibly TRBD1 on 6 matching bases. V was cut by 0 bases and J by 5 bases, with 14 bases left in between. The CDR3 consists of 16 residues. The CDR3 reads CASSLASRGFHNEQFF. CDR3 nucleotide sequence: TGTGCCAGCAGTTTAGCGAGCAGGGGATTCCACAATGAGCAGTTCTTC.

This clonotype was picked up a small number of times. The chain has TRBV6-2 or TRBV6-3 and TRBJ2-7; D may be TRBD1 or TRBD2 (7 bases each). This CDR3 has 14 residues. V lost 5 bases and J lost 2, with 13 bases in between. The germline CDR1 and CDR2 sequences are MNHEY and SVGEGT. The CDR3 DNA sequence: TGTGCCAGCAGTAAGCGGGACAGCCCCTACGAGCAGTACTTC. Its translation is CASSKRDSPYEQYF.

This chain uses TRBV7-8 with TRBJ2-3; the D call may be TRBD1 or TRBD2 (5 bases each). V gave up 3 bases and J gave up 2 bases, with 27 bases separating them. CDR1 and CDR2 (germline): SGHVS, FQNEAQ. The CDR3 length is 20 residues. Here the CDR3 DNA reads TGTGCCAGCAGCTTTCCCCGGGGCCCAACTAGGTCTTTCAACACAGATACGCAGTATTTT. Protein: CASSFPRGPTRSFNTDTQYF.